This T cell receptor (beta chain) was sequenced for a study of radiation and T cells in renal cell carcinoma. Here immunoSEQ multiplex PCR was the method, and the copy in TCRdb shows in-frame clones only, minus some. The sample includes around 130,000 clones, around 89% of them seen just once. Details on this clone: What it recognizes is unknown.

Whole-study results and caveats: In blood, top tumor clones expanded by 2 weeks, shrinking by 4.

This CDR3 region has 12 residues. Germline V lookup: CDR1 SGHDT, CDR2 YYEEEE. The ends were cut back, 0 bases at V and 6 bases at J, with 4 bases in the middle. Specified time point: blood 2 weeks post-SBRT. The treatment was: 15 Gy SBRT to primary tumor, nephrectomy 4 weeks later. The sequence came from a woman aged 70-85 years with renal cell carcinoma. The rearrangement joins TRBV5-6 to TRBJ2-1, with D uncertain. The sequences come from blood, collected from a patient whose treatment included radiotherapy and nephrectomy. As DNA, the CDR3 is TGTGCCAGCAGCTTGGGAGTCAATGAGCAGTTCTTC. It translates to CASSLGVNEQFF.